This TCR beta chain was observed in a study of ipilimumab plus nivolumab after autologous stem cell transplantation. Checkpoint therapy with ipilimumab 1 mg/kg began 14 to 28 days after transplant. The CDR3 contains 14 residues. The V and J ends lost 2 bases and 2 bases respectively, with 7 bases between them. CDR1 SGHVS and CDR2 FNYEAQ come from the germline V gene. Produced via immunoSEQ multiplex PCR; TCRdb's table is partial and in-frame only. The data contain about 16,000 clones, approximately 75% of them seen just once; the ten biggest clones take up less than 25%. The source was PBMCs, collected in a trial of ipilimumab plus nivolumab as post-transplant consolidation. The V gene is TRBV7-6, the J gene TRBJ1-3; no firm D call. This clonotype was sampled from a male donor with diffuse large B-cell lymphoma. This CDR3 reads CASSLTEAGNTIYF. The CDR3 region has the DNA TGTGCCAGCAGCTTAACGGAAGCTGGAAACACCATATATTTT.